The T cell receptor (beta chain) under discussion was sequenced for a study of blood T cell repertoires in COVID-19 (dated by TCRdb to 2018 to 2020). Turning to the overall study: Samples covering the acute and convalescent phases of COVID-19 were provided by collaborators in the United States, Italy and Spain. The material from the prospective study consisted of cDNA or gDNA derived from T cells, B-cell-depleted T cells, or PBMCs. Subjects who had been exposed to COVID-19, were actively infected with it, or had recovered from it provided the deeply sampled blood TCRbeta repertoires that made up the dataset. The repertoires were released in a freely available public database intended as a resource for research on the immune response to SARS-CoV-2. Samples were obtained from the ongoing ImmuneRACE study (first 160 participants) and from over a thousand subjects provided by 6 global collaborators. Sample metadata almost always included a de-identified subject ID, COVID-19 status, age in years and sex. Where available, HLA class I and class II types were taken from metadata supplied by the sample provider and were not determined by assay-based typing.

The CDR3 runs 16 residues from the cysteine to the phenylalanine. Only the CDR3 region is kept as DNA, spanning 48 bases read in frame from base 1. Ends trimmed: V by 0 bases, J by 4 bases; bases unmatched to a gene: 5. CDR1 and CDR2, looked up from the germline V gene (reference sequence), are SSHAT and FNYEAQ. TCRbeta CDR3 regions were amplified from genomic DNA using the immunoSEQ Assay, a bias-controlled multiplex PCR. The paper's data handling went like this. Within the assay, amplification of reference gene primers was used to estimate how many nucleated cells each sample contained. To quantify the absolute abundance of each unique TCRbeta CDR3 rearrangement, sequence reads were collapsed and filtered. For each sample, productive Simpson clonality was calculated as the square root of Simpson's diversity index over productive rearrangements. The clones in this table, taken by TCRdb from immuneACCESS, are in-frame only. Not every clone is retained; where verified, under half of the shortfall comes from an unresolved V gene, and the cause of the rest is unknown. D and trimming come from the DNA, and the V and J calls and clone size come from that table. Across this sample there are some 180,000 clones, with 88% seen only once. The biggest ten clones account for roughly 1.9% of the sample.

A second Seattle source provided samples from volunteer blood donors who had recovered from COVID-19. The collaborating institutions used their own protocols to collect whole blood in K2EDTA tubes. For TCRbeta analysis, collaborators shipped samples as frozen whole blood, isolated PBMCs, or DNA extracted from either of those sample types. A remark on this clone: Its antigen is currently not known. No much larger clone is present one base from it, and per-base qualities are unavailable.

What the study reported, not specific to this receptor: The quantity of clinical and demographic metadata differed by source and by participant and was supplied without curation.

The sequence was collected from a man aged 45-60 years who had recovered from COVID-19. The chain couples TRBV7-7 to TRBJ2-2; 7 bases in the middle match TRBD2. The sequenced sample consisted of peripheral blood. CDR3 loop: CASSLALGGTTGELFF. The nucleotide sequence reads TGTGCCAGCAGCTTAGCGCTCGGGGGGACCACCGGGGAGCTGTTTTTT.